Listed below are T cell receptor beta chains from one sample, sequenced in a study of CD8 T cells in ankylosing spondylitis. TCRdb recomputed calls from the 5' RACE reads with MiXCR, one row per CDR3 protein. The table records roughly 440,000 distinct CDR3 sequences, 15% to 20% of them present only once. Sequenced input: blood, either unsorted or a sorted T cell fraction (not recorded which). These TCRs come from a male donor with ankylosing spondylitis. The CDR3 runs from the conserved cysteine through the conserved F or W. The order of the fields is J gene, clone size, CDR3 length, D gene, V gene, CDR3 protein, CDR3 DNA. D genes are given only for firm matches. The size field is filled for only some rows; it gives once, few, many or a size class.

J: TRBJ2-7
size: few
length: 14
D: TRBD2
V: TRBV12-3/TRBV12-4
CDR3: CASSLWTSGPQQYF
DNA: TGTGCCAGCAGTTTATGGACTAGCGGGCCTCAGCAGTACTTC

J: TRBJ2-3
size: NA
length: 13
D: NA
V: TRBV30
CDR3: CAWASRGPDTQYF
DNA: TGTGCCTGGGCGAGTCGAGGCCCAGATACGCAGTATTTT

J: TRBJ1-1
size: few
length: 13
D: TRBD1
V: TRBV20-1
CDR3: CSVPGGGNTEAFF
DNA: TGCAGTGTCCCAGGGGGAGGGAACACTGAAGCTTTCTTT

J: TRBJ1-1
size: few
length: 15
D: NA
V: TRBV3-1
CDR3: CASSQWGGRNTEAFF
DNA: TGTGCCAGCAGCCAATGGGGGGGGCGGAACACTGAAGCTTTCTTT

J: TRBJ1-6
size: NA
length: 16
D: TRBD1
V: TRBV28
CDR3: CASSLWDRGMNSPLHF
DNA: TGTGCCAGCAGTTTATGGGACAGGGGAATGAATTCACCCCTCCACTTT

J: TRBJ2-7
size: NA
length: 15
D: TRBD2
V: TRBV7-2
CDR3: CASSLGLGGTYEQYF
DNA: TGTGCCAGCAGCTTAGGATTGGGGGGGACCTACGAGCAGTACTTC

J: TRBJ1-2
size: few
length: 16
D: TRBD1
V: TRBV10-3
CDR3: CAISGQGVRANYGYTF
DNA: TGTGCCATCAGTGGACAGGGTGTTCGGGCTAACTATGGCTACACCTTC

J: TRBJ2-1
size: NA
length: 16
D: TRBD2
V: TRBV4-2
CDR3: CASSQIMTGGIDEQFF
DNA: TGTGCCAGCAGCCAAATCATGACGGGAGGGATCGATGAGCAGTTCTTC

J: TRBJ1-2
size: NA
length: 14
D: NA
V: TRBV5-1
CDR3: CASSLGDSSTGYTF
DNA: TGCGCCAGCAGCTTGGGTGACAGTAGTACTGGCTACACCTTC

J: TRBJ2-5
size: NA
length: 11
D: NA
V: TRBV29-1
CDR3: CSAGSGETQYF
DNA: TGCAGCGCCGGGTCTGGAGAGACCCAGTACTTC

J: TRBJ2-1
size: few
length: 15
D: TRBD2
V: TRBV20-1
CDR3: CSALSTSGGNHEQFF
DNA: TGCAGTGCTCTCTCGACTAGCGGGGGTAATCATGAGCAGTTCTTC

J: TRBJ2-5
size: NA
length: 15
D: TRBD1
V: TRBV20-1
CDR3: CSARSIGQGRETQYF
DNA: TGCAGTGCTAGATCCATAGGACAGGGACGGGAGACCCAGTACTTC

J: TRBJ1-1
size: NA
length: 16
D: TRBD1
V: TRBV6-1
CDR3: CASSEPGQGRNTEAFF
DNA: TGTGCCAGCAGCGAACCGGGACAGGGACGAAACACTGAAGCTTTCTTT

J: TRBJ2-7
size: NA
length: 14
D: NA
V: TRBV30
CDR3: CAWSKAQPSYEQYF
DNA: TGTGCCTGGAGTAAGGCACAACCATCCTACGAGCAGTACTTC

J: TRBJ1-1
size: once
length: 14
D: NA
V: TRBV7-2
CDR3: CASSLAGTRVEAFF
DNA: TGTGCCAGCAGCTTAGCAGGGACCCGGGTAGAAGCTTTCTTT